The TCR beta chain described here comes from a study of response to subunit inactivated influenza vaccine. Study-wide results and limits: Researchers suggested that each seasonal influenza vaccination recruits few new T cells.

The V end was cut by 5 bases, the J end by 0 bases, with 10 bases between. Germline V lookup: CDR1 KGHDR, CDR2 SFDVKD. The CDR3 loop spans 16 amino acids. This clonotype was seen a handful of times. Antigen: not known. TCRdb re-analysed the RT-PCR reads in MiXCR, keeping a single row per CDR3 protein. Counted here are 300,000 to 350,000 distinct CDR3 sequences, around 20% occurring once; the ten biggest clones make up over 9%. This chain links TRBV24-1 with TRBJ2-6; D remains ambiguous. The sample in question was PBMCs from blood, obtained 21 months after vaccination. The source of this sequence is a man aged 50 to 75 who received an inactivated influenza vaccine. In DNA form, the CDR3 reads TGTGCCACCAGTGCCCTAAGCCGCTCTGGGGCCAACGTCCTGACTTTC. This codes for CATSALSRSGANVLTF.